Listed below are T cell receptor beta chains from one sample, sequenced in a study of cytomegalovirus exposure and HLA in healthy donors. Sequenced by immunoSEQ multiplex PCR; TCRdb stores in-frame clones only, minus some. The repertoire holds some 200,000 clones, with around 79% as singletons. Sequences were obtained from PBMCs. These TCRs come from a girl between 10 and 17 years old in good health and CMV-seropositive. Each CDR3 is given with its conserved first and last residue.

TRBJ2-2,TRBV5-1,CASSLEQNTGELFF
TRBJ1-3,TRBV5-6,CASSLGGPGNTIYF
TRBJ1-6,TRBV5-6,CASSPVVGQGDSPLHF
TRBJ2-7,TRBV4-3,CASSQGWGGNYEQYF
TRBJ1-3,TRBV4-2,CASSHRDTDSGNTIYF
TRBJ2-7,TRBV27,CASSVQAGRYEQYF
TRBJ2-3,TRBV15,CATSSSRVGTDTQYF
TRBJ1-5,TRBV12-5,CASGLGDSNQPQHF
TRBJ2-1,TRBV27,CASSLSGLLSYNEQFF
TRBJ2-7,TRBV9,CASSAEASWASYEQYF
TRBJ2-7,TRBV6-1,CASTKPGTSDGEQYF
TRBJ1-1,TRBV6-1,CASSEWKGARTEAFF
TRBJ2-5,TRBV9,CASSVRGDAQETQYF
TRBJ2-4,TRBV6-5,CASSYSGNRGRDIQYF
TRBJ2-7,TRBV4-3,CASSQDFGTSRSYEQYF
TRBJ2-2,TRBV4-1,CASSLSRQGGELFF
TRBJ1-2,TRBV14,CASSQQGYGYTF
TRBJ1-2,TRBV6-1,CAGGVSGYTF
TRBJ2-3,TRBV10-3,CAAGGGNPSTDTQYF
TRBJ1-6,TRBV9,CASSSSTVAVGNSPLHF
TRBJ1-3,TRBV6-5,CASSYGGAQGNTIYF
TRBJ1-1,TRBV6-5,CASSRQGGNTEAFF
TRBJ1-1,TRBV7-2,CASSLAPENTEAFF
TRBJ2-3,TRBV11-3,CASSSAAGGDTDTQYF
TRBJ2-4,TRBV5-1,CASSFSGFLKNIQYF
TRBJ2-7,TRBV4-3,CASSQDSGGAEQYF
TRBJ1-1,TRBV30,CAWRAGGTEAFF
TRBJ1-3,TRBV2,CASSVGLRNTIYF
TRBJ1-2,TRBV4-1,CASSQDWSGNGYTF
TRBJ1-5,TRBV4-2,CASSQGDSGVQPQHF
TRBJ2-7,TRBV6-5,CASSYNRDSSYEQYF
TRBJ2-2,TRBV5-5,CASSWRGGNTGELFF
TRBJ2-7,TRBV5-1,CASSLEYGGYEQYF
TRBJ2-7,TRBV7-2,CASSSMSSYEQYF
TRBJ2-3,TRBV6-1,CASSAWGQSTDTQYF
TRBJ1-1,TRBV5-8,CASSADSHKGWDTEAFF
TRBJ2-7,TRBV14,CASSQVTGYSYEQYF
TRBJ1-2,TRBV30,CAWDRGNYGYTF
TRBJ2-5,TRBV7-2,CASSLKGTQETQYF
TRBJ2-5,TRBV2,CASSDVPGLASETQYF
TRBJ1-1,TRBV7-6,CASSLSGILGEAFF
TRBJ2-1,TRBV5-1,CASRVDYNEQFF
TRBJ1-2,TRBV6-1,CASSEGSGNNYGYTF
TRBJ2-1,TRBV10-2,CASSDRRLAGGQREQFF
TRBJ2-1,TRBV2,CAIKATQGLAVNNEQFF
TRBJ1-3,TRBV5-6,CASSPKGRENTIYF
TRBJ1-2,TRBV4-1,CASSQARDRGRDGYTF
TRBJ2-2,TRBV30,CAWSPPGELFF
TRBJ1-1,TRBV5-6,CASSLTGTTEAFF
TRBJ1-2,TRBV5-1,CASREQGDHGYTF
TRBJ1-1,TRBV4-3,CASSQDMGGRGTEAFF
TRBJ1-4,TRBV19,CASGSGTGDEKLFF
TRBJ2-7,TRBV19,CASSINPGLAGPQYF